A single sample gave rise to the 25 T cell receptor beta chains below, sequenced in a study of cytomegalovirus exposure and HLA in healthy donors. It was with 60 Vbeta and 13 Jbeta primers that the PCR ran. Sequencing used immunoSEQ multiplex PCR; TCRdb keeps in-frame clones, though not all of them. The table includes about 130,000 clones, roughly 70% detected once. What was sequenced was PBMCs. Receptors were obtained from a woman aged 40-49 years in good health and CMV-seropositive.

This rearrangement joins TRBV19 to TRBJ1-1; possible D gene TRBD1, 5 bases. This CDR3 has 14 residues. In germline, CDR1 is LNHDA, CDR2 SQIVND (reference sequence). Trimming cost V 9 bases and J 0 bases, with 14 bases left between them. CDR3 sequence reads: CARSGGYMNTEAFF. CDR3 bases: TGTGCCAGATCCGGGGGGTACATGAACACTGAAGCTTTCTTT.

V is TRBV19 and J is TRBJ1-2, with 7 bases fitting TRBD1. J lost 7 bases, V lost 6 bases, and 5 bases had no gene match. The CDR3 sequence is 12 residues long. Per the germline V gene, CDR1 is LNHDA and CDR2 is SQIVND (reference sequence). The CDR3 spells CASREGAGGYTF. The CDR3 DNA follows: TGTGCCAGTAGGGAGGGGGCAGGTGGCTACACCTTC.

The chain employs TRBV11-2 and TRBJ2-3; 7 nucleotides align to TRBD2. CDR1 is SGHAT, CDR2 FQNNGV, per germline. The CDR3 is 16 residues long. V shed 5 bases and J 1 base; nucleotides not matched to a gene: 9. The CDR3 nucleotides are TGTGCCAGCAGCCGGCTATTGAGCGGGGGCACAGATACGCAGTATTTT. Amino acids: CASSRLLSGGTDTQYF.

This chain uses TRBV9 with TRBJ2-1; D not resolved. With 4 bases removed from V and 8 bases from J, the gap between germline ends came to 13 bases. This CDR3 comprises 13 residues. The germline gives CDR1 SGDLS, CDR2 YYNGEE. The CDR3, as DNA: TGTGCCAGCAGCAGAAACCAACGGGATGAGCAGTTCTTC. This gives the protein CASSRNQRDEQFF.

The chain has TRBV19 and TRBJ1-2; D not resolved. This CDR3 comprises 19 residues. Trimming took off 6 bases at V and 6 bases at J, with 32 bases between the two ends. Germline-derived CDR1 and CDR2 are LNHDA and SQIVND (reference sequence). CDR3 protein: CASSHTSTPNSNPGDGYTF. Here the CDR3 DNA reads TGTGCCAGTAGCCACACTTCGACGCCTAACTCAAACCCCGGGGATGGCTACACCTTC. The full variable domain, its missing parts supplied by reference TRBV19 and TRBJ1-2, is DGGITQSPKYLFRKEGQNVTLSCEQNLNHDAMYWYRQDPGQGLRLIYYSQIVNDFQKGDIAEGYSVSREKKESFPLTVTSAQKNPTAFYLCASSHTSTPNSNPGDGYTFGSGTRLTVV.

This clone was seen more than once but under ten times. The chain joins TRBV12-2 to TRBJ1-1; whether TRBD1, the table's D call, matches the DNA was not checked. TRBV12-2 is a recognized pseudogene. This CDR3 has 19 amino acids. The CDR3 sequence: CASRPPQTGCLRARPEAFF. CDR3 nucleotide sequence: TGTGCAAGTCGCCCCCCCCAGACAGGCTGCTTGAGGGCGCGACCTGAAGCTTTCTTT.

The chain is built from TRBV6-1 and TRBJ1-1; 7 nucleotides line up with TRBD1. Germline lookup yields CDR1 MNHNS and CDR2 SASEGT. Germline trimming cut 3 bases from V and 6 bases from J; bases unmatched to any gene: 10. The CDR3 loop spans 15 amino acids. DNA of the CDR3: TGTGCCAGCAGTGAGACAGGGACCTCGGGAGCTGAAGCTTTCTTT. Protein sequence: CASSETGTSGAEAFF.

The chain uses TRBV7-8 and TRBJ1-1; D is perhaps TRBD1 (6 bases). The V end lost 3 bases, the J end lost 0 bases, and 11 bases lay between the germline ends. This CDR3 spans 15 amino acids. Germline V lookup: CDR1 SGHVS, CDR2 FQNEAQ. The CDR3 DNA follows: TGTGCCAGCAGCTTCTCGGGACAATTGAACACTGAAGCTTTCTTT. This translates into CASSFSGQLNTEAFF.

In its sample, this clone was seen once. The CDR3 sequence: CAWSVLLSGTGTSGNTIYF. For the CDR3, the DNA is TGTGCCTGGAGTGTACTTCTTTCCGGGACAGGGACCTCTGGAAACACCATATATTTT. The chain couples TRBV30 to TRBJ1-3; TRBD1 aligns across 9 bases. Germline values: CDR1 GTSNPN, CDR2 SVGIG (reference sequence). The CDR3 length is 19 residues. The V gene end was trimmed by 0 bases and the J gene end by 0 bases; junction bases not matched to a gene: 12.

This clone showed up many times. V gene TRBV4-2 combines with J gene TRBJ1-1, with D possibly matching TRBD1 (5 bases). V was clipped by 3 bases and J by 1 base, with 15 bases between them. Germline V lookup: CDR1 LGHNA, CDR2 YNFKEQ. The CDR3 runs 16 residues. The CDR3 protein is CASSQIAGGTNTEAFF. The CDR3 bases are TGTGCCAGCAGCCAGATTGCGGGGGGGACGAACACTGAAGCTTTCTTT.

The chain joins TRBV6-5 to TRBJ2-7; D is possibly TRBD1 (5 bases). The CDR3 covers 11 residues. Trimming removed 8 bases from V and 0 bases from J, with 5 bases in between. The germline CDR1 and CDR2 sequences are MNHEY and SVGAGI. CDR3 residues: CASGASYEQYF. In DNA, the CDR3 is TGTGCCAGCGGGGCCTCCTACGAGCAGTACTTC.

This chain joins TRBV7-2 and TRBJ1-6; TRBD1 matches at 7 bases. The V and J ends lost 1 base and 7 bases, in that order; junction bases with no gene match: 4. The CDR3 sequence is 15 residues long. CDR1 and CDR2 (germline): SGHTA, FQGNSA. This CDR3 reads CASSLGGQPNSPLHF. CDR3 sequence (DNA): TGTGCCAGCAGCTTAGGGGGACAGCCGAATTCACCCCTCCACTTT.

The chain links TRBV5-1 to TRBJ2-7, with D perhaps matching TRBD2 (5 bases). The CDR3 length is 13 residues. Germline V gene data show CDR1 as SGHRS and CDR2 as YFSETQ. Trimming cost V 8 bases and J 2 bases, with 14 bases left between them. CDR3 DNA: TGCGCCAGTACTCGTTGGGGAGCCTACGAGCAGTACTTC. Translating it yields CASTRWGAYEQYF.

This clone was detected only a few times. The chain employs TRBV28 and TRBJ2-5; no reliable D call. This CDR3 has 11 amino acids. The V and J ends lost 8 bases and 5 bases respectively, with 9 bases between them. Germline V gene data show CDR1 as MDHEN and CDR2 as SYDVKM. DNA for the CDR3: TGTGCCAGCGGGCGAACGGAGACCCAGTACTTC. Translating gives CASGRTETQYF.

This chain joins TRBV7-3 and TRBJ2-5; D might be TRBD2 (6 bases). Trimming cost V 5 bases and J 1 base, with 11 bases left between them. Germline assignment: CDR1 SGHTA and CDR2 FQGTGA. This CDR3 contains 14 residues. CDR3 in amino acids: CASSPLGGQETQYF. The DNA for the CDR3 is TGTGCCAGCAGCCCTCTGGGGGGCCAAGAGACCCAGTACTTC.

The chain uses TRBV6-1 and TRBJ1-1, with TRBD1 identical over 8 bases. CDR3 length equals 15 residues. After removal of 2 bases from V and 3 bases from J, the junction contained 5 bases not matched to a gene. The germline V gene encodes CDR1 MNHNS and CDR2 SASEGT. The CDR3 reads CASSELPGGYTEAFF. The CDR3 DNA is TGTGCCAGCAGTGAACTTCCAGGGGGCTACACTGAAGCTTTCTTT.

This chain uses TRBV30 with TRBJ2-2; the match to TRBD2 covers 14 bases. Germline loops: CDR1 GTSNPN, CDR2 SVGIG (reference sequence). CDR3 size: 16 residues. J lost 7 bases, V lost 1 base, and 5 bases had no gene match. The CDR3 loop reads CAWSGLAGGIGGELFF. The DNA of the CDR3 is TGTGCCTGGAGTGGACTAGCGGGAGGGATTGGCGGGGAGCTGTTTTTT.

The chain employs TRBV11-2 and TRBJ1-3, with D possibly TRBD1 on 6 matching bases. The CDR3 is 18 residues long. With 5 bases removed from V and 4 bases from J, the gap between germline ends came to 24 bases. Per the germline V gene, CDR1 is SGHAT and CDR2 is FQNNGV. CDR3 nucleotides: TGTGCCAGCAGCCGTCTAACCTCCCAGGGGTTGGGAGGAAACACCATATATTTT. It encodes CASSRLTSQGLGGNTIYF.

The V call is TRBV7-9, the J call TRBJ2-1, with TRBD2 identical over 8 bases. This CDR3 has 19 residues. CDR1 SEHNR and CDR2 FQNEAQ come from the germline V gene (reference sequence). Trimming at V came to 1 base and at J to 5 bases, leaving 16 bases not matched to a gene. The CDR3: CASSLGGGRPSVRDNEQFF. The CDR3, as DNA: TGTGCCAGCAGCTTAGGAGGCGGGAGGCCCTCTGTCCGAGACAATGAGCAGTTCTTC.

The J gene is TRBJ1-2, the V gene TRBV2; 9 positions match TRBD1. The CDR3 has 15 residues. V lost 11 bases and J lost 0; bases outside the gene matches: 10. Germline V gene lookup returns CDR1 SNHLY and CDR2 FYNNEI. The CDR3 DNA is TGTGCCGGAAAACGGGACAGGGAACCTAACTATGGCTACACCTTC. The encoded protein is CAGKRDREPNYGYTF.

The chain combines TRBV29-1 with TRBJ2-5; D is ambiguous. Trimming took off 3 bases at V and 3 bases at J, with 11 bases between the two ends. This CDR3 has 13 residues. Germline-derived CDR1 and CDR2 are SQVTM and ANQGSEA. Written as DNA, the CDR3 is TGCAGCGTTGATACCGGTTTCGAAGAGACCCAGTACTTC. It yields the protein CSVDTGFEETQYF.

The chain employs TRBV4-1 and TRBJ2-1; D unclear. The germline CDR1 and CDR2 sequences are MGHRA and YSYEKL. V lost 1 base, J lost 9 bases, and 19 bases lay in between. The CDR3 has 16 residues. CDR3 sequence: CASSQVGARSWFEQFF. The CDR3 bases are TGCGCCAGCAGCCAAGTAGGAGCTCGTTCATGGTTTGAGCAGTTCTTC.

This clone was picked up a small number of times. The chain is built from TRBV18 and TRBJ2-5; possible D gene TRBD2, 6 bases. The CDR3 is made up of 16 amino acids. Germline V CDR1 and CDR2: KGHSH, LQKENI. The V end was cut by 6 bases, the J end by 2 bases, with 19 bases between. In nucleotides, the CDR3 is TGTGCCAGCTCCAGATCCCGGGAGAAACATCAAGAGACCCAGTACTTC. Protein sequence: CASSRSREKHQETQYF.

The J gene is TRBJ2-1, the V gene TRBV7-8, with 9 bases fitting TRBD2. Germline-derived CDR1 and CDR2 are SGHVS and FQNEAQ. The CDR3 is 15 residues long. V was clipped by 5 bases and J by 5 bases; unmatched bases: 7. In DNA, the CDR3 is TGTGCCAGCAGCCCCCGGACTAGCGATCACAATGAGCAGTTCTTC. Amino acid sequence: CASSPRTSDHNEQFF. Variable domain in full (rest from reference TRBV7-8 and TRBJ2-1): GAGVSQSPRYKVAKRGQDVALRCDPISGHVSLFWYQQALGQGPEFLTYFQNEAQLDKSGLPSDRFFAERPEGSVSTLKIQRTQQEDSAVYLCASSPRTSDHNEQFFGPGTRLTVL.

This clone appeared a single time. The chain recombines TRBV29-1 with TRBJ1-1; 7 bases align to TRBD1. The junction had 8 bases not matched to a gene; V was cut back by 5 bases and J by 5 bases. CDR3 length equals 13 residues. In germline, CDR1 is SQVTM, CDR2 ANQGSEA. CDR3 coding DNA: TGCAGCGTTTTTCGGACAGGAGTAACTGAAGCTTTCTTT. Its translation: CSVFRTGVTEAFF.